What follows are 9 T cell receptor beta chains derived from one specimen sequenced in a study of OX40 agonist ivuxolimab in advanced cancers. Profiling relied on immunoSEQ multiplex PCR, and the TCRdb table lists in-frame clones only, not all of them. The table lists about 69,000 clones, 80% to 90% of them singletons. This specimen was CD4+ or CD8+ T cells sorted from blood, taken in a trial of the OX40 agonist ivuxolimab. The receptor set was obtained from an adult with an advanced solid tumor such as melanoma, head and neck, liver or kidney cancer.

The chain uses TRBV7-9 and TRBJ1-4; 8 bases match TRBD1. CDR1 and CDR2 from the germline V gene are SEHNR and FQNEAQ (reference sequence). CDR3 length equals 14 residues. Losses at the gene ends were 2 bases for V and 8 bases for J; bases not matched to a gene: 4. The CDR3 region has the DNA TGTGCCAGCAGCTTAAGCGGACAGGGAGAAAAACTGTTTTTT. Translated: CASSLSGQGEKLFF.

The chain combines TRBV19 with TRBJ2-4, with D possibly TRBD1 on 5 matching bases. Germline-derived CDR1 and CDR2 are LNHDA and SQIVND (reference sequence). This CDR3 has 14 residues. V shed 5 bases and J shed 8 bases, with 16 bases lying between them. The DNA for the CDR3 is TGTGCCAGTAGTGTAGGACACGCTCGGGACATTCAGTACTTC. Translated, it gives CASSVGHARDIQYF.

The chain carries TRBV4-1 and TRBJ1-2; no reliable D call. The CDR3 loop spans 14 amino acids. Germline CDR1 MGHRA, CDR2 YSYEKL. Trimming stripped 4 bases from V and 0 bases from J, with 9 bases between. The CDR3 loop is CASSRALPNYGYTF. For the CDR3, the DNA is TGCGCCAGCAGCCGGGCCCTACCTAACTATGGCTACACCTTC.

The rearrangement uses TRBV30 and TRBJ2-3; 12 positions agree with TRBD2. With 6 bases clipped from V and 6 bases from J, the junction kept 10 bases outside the gene matches. The germline V gene has CDR1 GTSNPN and CDR2 SVGIG (reference sequence). The CDR3 loop spans 15 amino acids. Written as DNA, the CDR3 is TGTGCCTGCCACCTAGCGGGAGGGCCTATGGATACGCAGTATTTT. Its protein product is CACHLAGGPMDTQYF.

The V call is TRBV7-2, the J call TRBJ2-7; D remains unclear. The CDR3 is 14 residues long. Per the germline V gene, CDR1 is SGHTA and CDR2 is FQGNSA. V was pared by 3 bases and J by 1 base, with 10 bases between. The CDR3, as DNA: TGTGCCAGCAGCTTCGGACGGAGATCCTACGAGCAGTACTTC. Translation: CASSFGRRSYEQYF.

The count of this clone is one. The chain employs TRBV7-3 and TRBJ2-2, with D hard to call. CDR1 is SGHTA and CDR2 is FQGTGA in the germline V gene. V dropped 3 bases and J dropped 1 base, with 6 bases sitting between them. The CDR3 loop spans 14 amino acids. CDR3 protein: CASSFDLNTGELFF. The CDR3 DNA reads as TGTGCCAGCAGCTTCGATTTGAACACCGGGGAGCTGTTTTTT.

This chain uses TRBV5-1 with TRBJ1-2; D is unclear. V shed 4 bases and J shed 2 bases, with 9 bases lying between them. CDR3 length equals 13 residues. Germline assignment: CDR1 SGHRS and CDR2 YFSETQ. CDR3 protein: CASSPDKNYGYTF. The DNA for the CDR3 is TGCGCCAGCAGCCCCGACAAGAACTATGGCTACACCTTC. Based on the CDR3 plus reference TRBV5-1 and TRBJ1-2, the full variable domain is KAGVTQTPRYLIKTRGQQVTLSCSPISGHRSVSWYQQTPGQGLQFLFEYFSETQRNKGNFPGRFSGRQFSNSRSEMNVSTLELGDSALYLCASSPDKNYGYTFGSGTRLTVV.

This chain links TRBV29-1 with TRBJ1-5; no reliable D call. The V gene's germline CDR1 is SQVTM and CDR2 ANQGSEA. V was cut by 5 bases and J by 3 bases, with 11 bases left in between. The CDR3 runs to 13 residues. The CDR3 region has the DNA TGCAGCGTTCTTTACAGCCCCAATCAGCCCCAGCATTTT. Translation gives CSVLYSPNQPQHF.

The rearrangement links TRBV27 to TRBJ2-7; TRBD2 might be the D (6 bases). This CDR3 comprises 14 residues. Between the trimmed V and J ends, which lost 5 bases and 4 bases, there was a span of 15 bases. Germline V gene data show CDR1 as MNHEY and CDR2 as SMNVEV (reference sequence). The CDR3 bases are TGTGCCAGCAGTCCCGGGACTTTATTTTACGAGCAGTACTTC. Translation: CASSPGTLFYEQYF.